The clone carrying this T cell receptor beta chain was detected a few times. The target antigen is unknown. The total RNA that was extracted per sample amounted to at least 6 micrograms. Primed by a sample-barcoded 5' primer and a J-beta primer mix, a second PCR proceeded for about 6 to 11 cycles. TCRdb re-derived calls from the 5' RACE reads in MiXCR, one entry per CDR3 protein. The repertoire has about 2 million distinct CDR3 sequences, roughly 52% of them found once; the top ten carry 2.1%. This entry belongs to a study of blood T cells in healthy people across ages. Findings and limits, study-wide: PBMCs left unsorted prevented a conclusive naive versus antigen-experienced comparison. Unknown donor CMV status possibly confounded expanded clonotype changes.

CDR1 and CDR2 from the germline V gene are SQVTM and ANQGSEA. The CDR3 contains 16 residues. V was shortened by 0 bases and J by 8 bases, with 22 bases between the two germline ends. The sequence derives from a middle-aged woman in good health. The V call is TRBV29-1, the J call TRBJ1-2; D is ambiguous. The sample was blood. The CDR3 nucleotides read TGCAGCGTTGAAGACTCGGTTCGAGGCAGCCTGGGGGGCTACACCTTC. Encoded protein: CSVEDSVRGSLGGYTF.